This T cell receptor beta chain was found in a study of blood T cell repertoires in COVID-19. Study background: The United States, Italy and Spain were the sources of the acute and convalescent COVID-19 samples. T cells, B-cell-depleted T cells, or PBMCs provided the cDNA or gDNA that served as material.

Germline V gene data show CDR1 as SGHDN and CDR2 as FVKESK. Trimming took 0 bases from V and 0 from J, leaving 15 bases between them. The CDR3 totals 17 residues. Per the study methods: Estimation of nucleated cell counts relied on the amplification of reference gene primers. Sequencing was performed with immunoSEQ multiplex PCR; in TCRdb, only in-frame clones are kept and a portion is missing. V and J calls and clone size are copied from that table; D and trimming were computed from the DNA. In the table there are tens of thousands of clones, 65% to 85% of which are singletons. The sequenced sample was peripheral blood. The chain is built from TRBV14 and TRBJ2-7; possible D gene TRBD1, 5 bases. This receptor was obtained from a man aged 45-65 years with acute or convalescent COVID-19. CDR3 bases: TGTGCCAGCAGCCAAGAATTATCTCCAGGGTACTCCTACGAGCAGTACTTC. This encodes CASSQELSPGYSYEQYF.